Presented here are 11 T cell receptor beta chains from one specimen sequenced in a study of tumor-infiltrating lymphocytes in primary liver carcinoma. The study co-extracted DNA and RNA from around 20-30 mg of unsorted bulk tissue. The investigators made TCR beta cDNA from approximately 0.5 ug total RNA, using a constant-region primer. Employing slightly modified ARM-PCR, three nested multiplex PCR rounds were run, and these gave rise to the TCR beta libraries. The study ran its first two PCR rounds for approximately 11 cycles each, using TRBV1-TRBV30 forward primers and a C-beta reverse primer. TCRdb reprocessed the multiplex PCR reads via MiXCR and lists one record per CDR3 protein. The sample carries approximately 24,000 distinct CDR3 sequences, around 84% recorded once. The sequenced sample consisted of liver tumor tissue from sampling region 3. Specified subset: tumor region T3, left-lateral pole. Receptor source: a middle-aged man with primary liver carcinoma and hepatitis B virus infection.

Worth noting for this clonotype: One end of the junction is discordant with germline, which a read error may explain. This chain uses TRBV10-3 with TRBJ2-7, with D unclear. The CDR3 totals 13 residues. The germline V gene has CDR1 ENHRY and CDR2 SYGVKD. The CDR3 nucleotides are TGTGCCATTAGTGAATTTAGGGCGGACGAGCAGTACTTC. Protein: CAISEFRADEQYF.

As to this clonotype: At one end the junction does not follow the germline gene, possibly because of a read error. The J gene is TRBJ2-7, the V gene TRBV10-3; the match to TRBD1 covers 9 bases. The CDR3 is 14 amino acids. CDR1 is ENHRY, CDR2 SYGVKD, per germline. The CDR3 nucleotides read TGTACCATCAGTGATAATGGACAGGGGATGAAACAGTACTTC. Translation gives CTISDNGQGMKQYF.

Note on this clonotype: A junction end diverges from the germline sequence, so it may reflect a read error. The chain joins TRBV12-3 or TRBV12-4 to TRBJ2-7; 11 nucleotides align to TRBD1. This CDR3 is 15 amino acids long. The CDR3 is CVSSLGQGANYEHYF. The CDR3 coding sequence is TGTGTCAGCAGTTTAGGACAGGGGGCAAACTACGAGCACTACTTC.

Worth noting for this clonotype: No conserved phenylalanine or tryptophan is present at the end of the CDR3, so a read error is the likely explanation. No DNA is shown, since the ends of the CDR3 on it are uncertain; the CDR3 is the one TCRdb lists. This chain uses TRBV4-2 with TRBJ2-7; the table calls TRBD2, which could not be checked here. Germline CDR1 is LGHNA and CDR2 is YNFKEQ. The CDR3 has 18 amino acids, counting both end residues. The CDR3 loop is CASSGKPGLVGGPHEQYS.

This clonotype was detected ten times or more. Its ends do not fully match the called genes, so a read error is possible. The chain couples TRBV11-2 to TRBJ2-3; TRBD2 might be the D (6 bases). In germline, CDR1 is SGHAT, CDR2 FQNNGV. This CDR3 is built from 16 residues. The CDR3 bases are TGTGCCAGCAGCGCACGCGGGGCTCTTAGCACAGGTACGCAGTATTTT. Translation: CASSARGALSTGTQYF.

A note on this clonotype: Lacking the conserved final phenylalanine or tryptophan, this CDR3 likely reflects a read error. This chain uses TRBV11-2 with TRBJ2-5, with TRBD2 matching over 8 bases. In germline, CDR1 is SGHAT, CDR2 FQNNGV. The CDR3 has 16 amino acids. Here the CDR3 reads CASSQNPGGGKETQYH. Written as DNA, the CDR3 is TGTGCTAGCAGCCAAAATCCTGGCGGGGGGAAAGAGACCCAGTACCAC.

Remarks on this clonotype: The conserved final phenylalanine or tryptophan is absent from the CDR3, which likely points to a read error. This chain links TRBV4-1 with TRBJ2-3; D remains ambiguous. This CDR3 has 14 residues. Germline CDR1 reads MGHRA; CDR2 reads YSYEKL. The CDR3 DNA sequence: TGCACCAGCAGCCAAGTCACAAGGTGGGATACGCAGTATGTT. This codes for CTSSQVTRWDTQYV.

The chain couples TRBV4-2 to TRBJ2-2, with TRBD1 as a possible D gene (6 bases). This CDR3 region has 14 residues. Trimming pared 5 bases from V and 6 bases from J, leaving 13 bases between. Germline V gives CDR1 LGHNA, CDR2 YNFKEQ. CDR3 DNA sequence: TGTGCCAGCAGCGCAGGGGATTACGCCGGGGAGCTGTTTTTT. The encoded protein is CASSAGDYAGELFF.

This clonotype showed up just once. The CDR3 loop reads CAIREGQLAGELFF. CDR3 coding DNA: TGTGCCATCAGAGAGGGACAGTTAGCCGGGGAGCTGTTTTTT. The rearrangement links TRBV10-3 to TRBJ2-2; 7 bases align to TRBD1. This CDR3 spans 14 amino acids. CDR1 and CDR2 from the germline V gene are ENHRY and SYGVKD. The V gene end was trimmed by 6 bases and the J gene end by 6 bases; junction bases not matched to a gene: 7.

Comments on this clonotype: Its ends do not fully match the called genes, so a read error is possible. The rearrangement joins TRBV11-2 to TRBJ2-5; D possibly corresponds to TRBD2 (6 bases). The CDR3 is made up of 16 amino acids. Germline V CDR1 and CDR2: SGHAT, FQNNGV. In nucleotides, the CDR3 is TGTGCCAGCAGCTTGGGAGGAGCGGTAGGGCCGGAGACTCAGTACTTC. It specifies CASSLGGAVGPETQYF.

In regard to this clonotype: An end of the junction does not agree with germline; a read error may underlie this. The chain recombines TRBV28 with TRBJ2-3; 13 nucleotides match TRBD2. The CDR3 covers 23 residues. Germline V CDR1 and CDR2: MDHEN, SYDVKM. The CDR3 bases are TGTGCCGGCAGTTCACCCCCCTCCCGGACTAGCGGGAGCCACCCAGGTCATACAGATACGCAGTATTTT. Translated: CAGSSPPSRTSGSHPGHTDTQYF. The whole variable domain, remainder taken from reference TRBV28 and TRBJ2-3, is DVKVTQSSRYLVKRTGEKVFLECVQDMDHENMFWYRQDPGLGLRLIYFSYDVKMKEKGDIPEGYSVSREKKERFSLILESASTNQTSMYLCAGSSPPSRTSGSHPGHTDTQYFGPGTRLTVL.